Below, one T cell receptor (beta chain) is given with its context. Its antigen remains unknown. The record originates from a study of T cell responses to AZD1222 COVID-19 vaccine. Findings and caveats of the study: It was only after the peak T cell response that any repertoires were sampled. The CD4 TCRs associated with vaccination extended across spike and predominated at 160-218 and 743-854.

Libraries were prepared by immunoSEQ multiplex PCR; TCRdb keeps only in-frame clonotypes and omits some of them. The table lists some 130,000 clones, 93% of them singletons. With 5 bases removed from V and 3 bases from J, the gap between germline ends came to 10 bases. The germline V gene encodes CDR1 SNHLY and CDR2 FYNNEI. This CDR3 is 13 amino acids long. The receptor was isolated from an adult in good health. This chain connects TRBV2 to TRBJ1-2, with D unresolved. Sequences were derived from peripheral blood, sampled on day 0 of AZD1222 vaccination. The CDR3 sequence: CASSTESDYGYTF. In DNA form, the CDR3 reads TGTGCCAGCAGTACAGAATCAGACTATGGCTACACCTTC.